This T cell receptor (beta chain) came from a study of T cells in Graves' hyperthyroidism and ophthalmopathy. Overall study: Peripheral blood was collected at initial diagnosis, before any treatment.

Germline values: CDR1 DFQATT, CDR2 SNEGSKA (reference sequence). Trimming cost V 3 bases and J 4 bases, with 14 bases left between them. CDR3 length: 14 amino acids. Patients aged 18 to 65 had newly diagnosed hyperthyroidism that had lasted under 2 months. Lactation, pregnancy, other autoimmune disease or uncontrolled infection led to exclusion of patients. The PBMCs had their origin in more than 9.5 ml of fresh peripheral blood. TCR beta CDR3 sequences were amplified from RNA transcripts. A set of HTBI primers served as the primers for a first-round RT-PCR of the TCR CDR3. TCRdb re-derived calls from the multiplex PCR reads in MiXCR, one entry per CDR3 protein. The sample carries about 560,000 distinct CDR3 sequences, approximately 15% recorded once. This clonotype came up many times.

This receptor was taken from a woman between 18 and 29 years old with Graves' hyperthyroidism. The chain recombines TRBV20-1 with TRBJ2-3; tentatively, D is TRBD2 (6 bases). The sequenced material came from blood. The CDR3: CSARRDSNPDTQYF. The CDR3 DNA sequence: TGCAGTGCTAGGAGGGACTCTAACCCAGATACGCAGTATTTT.